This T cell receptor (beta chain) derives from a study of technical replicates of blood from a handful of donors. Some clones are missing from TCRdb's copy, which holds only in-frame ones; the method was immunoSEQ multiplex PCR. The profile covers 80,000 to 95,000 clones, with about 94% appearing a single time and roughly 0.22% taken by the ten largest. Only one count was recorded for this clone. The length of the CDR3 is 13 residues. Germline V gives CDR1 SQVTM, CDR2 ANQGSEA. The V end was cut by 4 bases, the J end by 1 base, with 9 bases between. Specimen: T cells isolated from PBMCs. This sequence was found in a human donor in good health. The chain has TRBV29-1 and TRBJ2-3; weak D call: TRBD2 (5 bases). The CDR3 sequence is CSVVSGRTDTQYF. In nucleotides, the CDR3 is TGCAGCGTTGTGAGCGGCCGCACAGATACGCAGTATTTT.